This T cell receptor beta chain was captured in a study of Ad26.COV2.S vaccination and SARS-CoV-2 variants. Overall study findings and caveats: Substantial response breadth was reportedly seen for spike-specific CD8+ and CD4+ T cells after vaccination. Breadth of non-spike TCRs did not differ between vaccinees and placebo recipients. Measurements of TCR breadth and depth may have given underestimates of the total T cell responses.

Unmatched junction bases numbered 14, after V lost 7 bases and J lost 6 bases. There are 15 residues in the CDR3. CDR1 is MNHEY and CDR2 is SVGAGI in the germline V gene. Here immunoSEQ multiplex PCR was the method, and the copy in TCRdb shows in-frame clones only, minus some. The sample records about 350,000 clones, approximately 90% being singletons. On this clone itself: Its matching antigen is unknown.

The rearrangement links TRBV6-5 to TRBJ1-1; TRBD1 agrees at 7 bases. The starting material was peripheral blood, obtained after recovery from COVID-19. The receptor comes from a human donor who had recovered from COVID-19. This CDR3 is CASTRDPSRGAEAFF. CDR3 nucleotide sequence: TGTGCCAGCACGAGGGACCCCTCCAGGGGGGCTGAAGCTTTCTTT.